One sample yielded the 5 T cell receptor beta chains listed below, sequenced in a study of regulatory T cells in long-lasting Graves disease. Arm-PCR of CDR3 regions and iRepertoire HTBI primers were the basis on which TCR beta libraries were built. In TCRdb, the multiplex PCR reads were re-called with MiXCR into one record per CDR3 protein. The sample consists of around 400,000 distinct CDR3 sequences, around 20% of them appearing once. As for time point: persistent/refractory GD, antithyroid drugs over 5 years with positive TRAb. Preparation of the TCR library used RNA extracted from PBMCs. The material sequenced was peripheral blood mononuclear cells (PBMCs), taken when the disease was refractory, from a patient treated with antithyroid drugs. These receptors all come from a female donor with Graves disease.

This clonotype occurred a few times. The chain couples TRBV30 to TRBJ1-3; the D is unclear. Germline-derived CDR1 and CDR2 are GTSNPN and SVGIG (reference sequence). The V gene lost 4 bases and the J gene lost 5 bases, with 21 bases spanning the gap. There are 16 residues in the CDR3. The chain's CDR3 is CAWNLGHNLGRNTIYF. The CDR3 nucleotides read TGTGCCTGGAATCTCGGCCACAACCTCGGGAGAAACACCATATATTTT.

The rearrangement links TRBV6-2 or TRBV6-3 to TRBJ2-1; 8 positions agree with TRBD2. The CDR3 is 12 amino acids. V trimming: 2 bases; J trimming: 12 bases; junction bases outside the gene matches: 3. Germline V gives CDR1 MNHEY, CDR2 SVGEGT. The CDR3 is CASSYGAGGQFF. Written as DNA, the CDR3 is TGTGCCAGCAGTTACGGCGCGGGGGGGCAGTTCTTC.

This clonotype was recorded many times. This chain joins TRBV2 and TRBJ1-1; TRBD1 agrees at 10 bases. Losses at the gene ends were 6 bases for V and 8 bases for J; bases not matched to a gene: 3. The CDR3 is made up of 12 amino acids. The germline V gene has CDR1 SNHLY and CDR2 FYNNEI. The CDR3 region has the DNA TGTGCCAGCAGGGGGACAGGGGTCGAAGCTTTCTTT. This translates into CASRGTGVEAFF.

The table lists this clonotype with a few counts. The CDR3 DNA reads as TGCAGTGCTAGAGAGATGGGACAGGGGTTAAAGAACGAGCAGTACTTC. It encodes CSAREMGQGLKNEQYF. The V and J genes are TRBV20-1 and TRBJ2-7; 10 nucleotides line up with TRBD1. Losses at the gene ends were 0 bases for V and 5 bases for J; bases not matched to a gene: 10. Germline values: CDR1 DFQATT, CDR2 SNEGSKA (reference sequence). The CDR3 loop spans 16 amino acids.

This clonotype was counted many times. The chain couples TRBV6-1 to TRBJ2-7, with TRBD2 matching 11 bases. V trimming: 6 bases; J trimming: 2 bases; junction bases outside the gene matches: 12. Germline-derived CDR1 and CDR2 are MNHNS and SASEGT. The CDR3 length is 17 residues. The CDR3 loop is CASRGPAALAGAYEQYF. The CDR3 nucleotides read TGTGCCAGCAGAGGTCCCGCCGCACTAGCGGGAGCCTACGAGCAGTACTTC.